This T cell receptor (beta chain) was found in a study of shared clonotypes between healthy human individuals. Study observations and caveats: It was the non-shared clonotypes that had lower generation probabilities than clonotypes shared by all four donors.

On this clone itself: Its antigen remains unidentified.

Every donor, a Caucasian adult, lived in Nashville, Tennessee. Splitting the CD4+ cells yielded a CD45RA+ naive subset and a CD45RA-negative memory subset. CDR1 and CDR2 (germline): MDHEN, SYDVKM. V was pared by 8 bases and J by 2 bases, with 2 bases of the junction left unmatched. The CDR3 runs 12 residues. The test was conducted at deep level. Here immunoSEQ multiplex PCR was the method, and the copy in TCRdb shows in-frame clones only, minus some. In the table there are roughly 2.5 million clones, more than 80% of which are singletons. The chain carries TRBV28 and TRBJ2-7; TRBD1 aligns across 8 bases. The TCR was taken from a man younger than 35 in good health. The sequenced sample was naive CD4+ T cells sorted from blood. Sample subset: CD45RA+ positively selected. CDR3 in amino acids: CASLDRAYEQYF. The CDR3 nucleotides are TGTGCCAGCTTGGACAGGGCCTACGAGCAGTACTTC.